This T cell receptor (beta chain) was captured in a study of a mutant IDH1 vaccine in newly diagnosed glioma. As for the study in general: Eight vaccine injections were given to patients in weeks 1, 3, 5, 7, 11, 15, 19 and 23. The treated group averaged about 41 years old and was around 62% male, about 40% female.

Of note for this clone: The antigen is not known.

This CDR3 is 13 amino acids long. Germline CDR1 is SEHNR and CDR2 is FQNEAQ (reference sequence). The V end was cut by 5 bases, the J end by 1 base, with 8 bases between. Time point of the sample: week 11, during vaccination. Each vaccine dose was 300 ug of mutant IDH1 20-mer peptide, with topical imiquimod. Data came from immunoSEQ multiplex PCR; TCRdb stores just in-frame clones and leaves some out. The table includes about 120,000 clones, almost 90% detected once. The sequence derives from a woman between 50 and 59 years old with glioma. The sequences come from PBMCs, collected from a glioma patient whose treatment included an IDH1 peptide vaccine. The genes are TRBV7-9 and TRBJ2-5; D ambiguous. CDR3 sequence (DNA): TGTGCCAGCAGCCCACCCGTCCAAGAGACCCAGTACTTC. Protein product: CASSPPVQETQYF.